This TCR beta chain derives from a study of OX40 agonist ivuxolimab in advanced cancers. Background for the entire study: Ivuxolimab was an agonistic, fully human IgG2 monoclonal antibody directed against OX40 (CD134), a costimulatory receptor. Intravenous ivuxolimab was administered to patients every 2 weeks at six dose levels: 0.01, 0.1, 0.3, 1.5, 3 and 10 mg/kg. Of the approximately 50 patients in dose escalation, 19 had hepatocellular carcinoma, approximately 15 had melanoma, 9 had renal cell carcinoma and 9 had head and neck cancer. In the dose-escalation cohort, 65% to 90% of patients were male, and the mean age was approximately 64 years, with a range of 23 to 79. Prior anti-PD-1, anti-PD-L1 or anti-CTLA-4 therapy was permitted, and about two fifths of dose-escalation patients had received checkpoint inhibitors. Three dose-escalation patients achieved partial responses, one with hepatocellular carcinoma and two with cutaneous melanoma. The purpose of peripheral TCRbeta sequencing was to test whether ivuxolimab changed TCR sequence diversity and led to clonal T-cell expansion. The paper describes the monotherapy dose-escalation part (N = 52 patients) of the phase I trial of ivuxolimab.

This clone has a single count. Its target antigen remains unknown. The record has no base qualities; no much larger clone is one base away. General conclusions and limits of the study: Antigen specificity was not determined for the clonally expanded peripheral T cells. Low levels of normalized T-cell clonal expansion were also shown by some nonresponding patients. In partial responders in the 0.1-3.0 mg/kg groups, normalized peripheral clonal expansion was found to be among the lowest, especially among CD8+ T cells. After ivuxolimab, expanded clones were on average more numerous among CD8+ T cells than among CD4+ T cells. At doses of 0.1 to 3.0 mg/kg, clonal expansion of both CD4+ and CD8+ blood T cells was observed from baseline to week 6.

Trimming takes 0 bases off V and 3 bases off J; junction bases not matched to a gene: 8. Counted from cysteine to phenylalanine, this CDR3 has 20 amino acids. Only the CDR3 part of the read is kept: 60 bases, read in frame from the first base. The germline V gene supplies CDR1 MGHRA and CDR2 YSYEKL. Genomic DNA was isolated from the sorted cells so that the TCRbeta CDR3 region could be sequenced. The immunoSEQ Assay was used for sequencing of TCRbeta CDR3 regions. Held by TCRdb, this immuneACCESS table contains in-frame sequences only and omits some clones. Under half of the omission traces to an unresolved V gene where checked; the cause of the rest is unknown. This sample comprises fewer than 200,000 clones, roughly 94% of them detected only once. About 0.3% of the sample comes from the top ten. The trial excluded patients who had a history of autoimmune disease or were on systemic immunosuppression. In every dose cohort, peripheral blood was drawn for TCR sequencing at baseline, cycle 4 day 1, and cycle 7 day 1. Samples came from an open-label, multicenter, first-in-human phase I dose-escalation trial of ivuxolimab. The trial enrolled adults with locally advanced or metastatic head and neck squamous cell, hepatocellular, melanoma or renal cell carcinoma. Before TCR sequencing, CD4+ and CD8+ T cells were separately sorted from peripheral blood.

The rearranged segments are TRBV4-1 and TRBJ2-1, with 16 central nucleotides matching TRBD2. The sample here was CD4+ or CD8+ T cells sorted from blood, taken in a trial of the OX40 agonist ivuxolimab. The TCR sequence derives from an adult with an advanced solid tumor such as melanoma, head and neck, liver or kidney cancer. The bases are TGCGCCAGCAGCCAAGATTCAGGGACTAGCGGGAGGGCCAGCTACAATGAGCAGTTCTTC. The encoded protein is CASSQDSGTSGRASYNEQFF.